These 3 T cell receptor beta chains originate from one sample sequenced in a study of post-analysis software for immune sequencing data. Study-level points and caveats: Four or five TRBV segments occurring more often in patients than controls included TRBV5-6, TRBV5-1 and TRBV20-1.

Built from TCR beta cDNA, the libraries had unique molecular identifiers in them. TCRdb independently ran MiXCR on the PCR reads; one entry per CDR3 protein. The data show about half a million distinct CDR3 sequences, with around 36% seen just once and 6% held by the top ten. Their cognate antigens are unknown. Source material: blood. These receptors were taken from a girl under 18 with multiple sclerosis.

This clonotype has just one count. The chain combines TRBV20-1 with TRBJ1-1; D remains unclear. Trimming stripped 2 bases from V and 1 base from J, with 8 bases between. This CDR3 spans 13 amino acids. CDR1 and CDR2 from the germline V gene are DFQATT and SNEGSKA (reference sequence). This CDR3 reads CSARINKNTEAFF. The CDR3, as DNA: TGCAGTGCTAGAATCAACAAGAACACTGAAGCTTTCTTT.

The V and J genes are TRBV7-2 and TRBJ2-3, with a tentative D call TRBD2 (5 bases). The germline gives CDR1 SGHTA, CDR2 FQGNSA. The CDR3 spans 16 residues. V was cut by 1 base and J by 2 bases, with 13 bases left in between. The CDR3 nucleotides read TGTGCCAGCAGCTTAGAGACTATTCCCACCACAGATACGCAGTATTTT. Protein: CASSLETIPTTDTQYF.

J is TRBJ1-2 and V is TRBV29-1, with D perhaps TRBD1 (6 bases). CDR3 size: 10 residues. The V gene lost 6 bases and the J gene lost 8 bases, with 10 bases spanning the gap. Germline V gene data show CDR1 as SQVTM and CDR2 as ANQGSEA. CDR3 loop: CSVDRPGYTF. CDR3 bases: TGCAGCGTCGACAGGCCCGGCTACACCTTC.